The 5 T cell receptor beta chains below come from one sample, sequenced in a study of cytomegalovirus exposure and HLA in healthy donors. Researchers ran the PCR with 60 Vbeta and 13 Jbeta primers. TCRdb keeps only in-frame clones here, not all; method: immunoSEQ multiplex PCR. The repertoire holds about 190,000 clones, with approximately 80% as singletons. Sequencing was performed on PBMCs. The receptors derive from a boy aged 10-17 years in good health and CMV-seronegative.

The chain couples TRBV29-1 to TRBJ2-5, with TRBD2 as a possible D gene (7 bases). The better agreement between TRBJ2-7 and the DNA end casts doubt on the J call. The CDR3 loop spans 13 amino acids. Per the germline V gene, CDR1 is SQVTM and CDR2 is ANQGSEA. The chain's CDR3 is CSVEGGGAYEQYF. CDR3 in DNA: TGCAGCGTTGAGGGGGGGGGCGCATACGAGCAGTACTTC.

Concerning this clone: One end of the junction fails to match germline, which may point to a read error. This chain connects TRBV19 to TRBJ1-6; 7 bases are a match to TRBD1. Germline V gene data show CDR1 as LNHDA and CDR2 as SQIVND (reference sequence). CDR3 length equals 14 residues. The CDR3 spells CASSTGEGNSPLHF. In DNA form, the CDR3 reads TGTGCCAGCAGTACAGGGGAGGGAAATTCACCCCTCCACTTT.

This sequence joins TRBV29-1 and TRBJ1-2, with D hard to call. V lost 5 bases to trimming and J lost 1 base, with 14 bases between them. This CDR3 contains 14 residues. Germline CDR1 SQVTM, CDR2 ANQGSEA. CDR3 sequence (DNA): TGCAGCGTTCCCCCAAGAGGGTTTAACTATGGCTACACCTTC. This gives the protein CSVPPRGFNYGYTF.

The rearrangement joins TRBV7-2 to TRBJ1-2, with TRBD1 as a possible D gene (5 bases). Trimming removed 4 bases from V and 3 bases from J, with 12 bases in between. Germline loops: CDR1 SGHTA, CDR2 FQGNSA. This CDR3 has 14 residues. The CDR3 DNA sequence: TGTGCCAGCAGCTCTCAGGGAGGGGACTATGGCTACACCTTC. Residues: CASSSQGGDYGYTF.

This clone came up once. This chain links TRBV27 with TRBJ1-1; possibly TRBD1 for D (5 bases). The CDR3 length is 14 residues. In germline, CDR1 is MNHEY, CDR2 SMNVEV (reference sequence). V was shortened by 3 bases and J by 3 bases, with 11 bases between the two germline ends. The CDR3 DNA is TGTGCCAGCAGTTTCGGCAGGGCGTACACTGAAGCTTTCTTT. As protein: CASSFGRAYTEAFF.